Presented here are 3 T cell receptor beta chains from one specimen sequenced in a study of blood T cells in healthy people across ages. Then a second PCR, running roughly 6 to 12 cycles, was carried out with a sample-barcoded 5' primer and a J-beta primer mix. Each CDR3 protein is one row after TCRdb ran MiXCR on the 5' RACE reads. The repertoire holds more than 800,000 distinct CDR3 sequences, with 35% to 55% as singletons. Sequenced sample: blood. The source is a woman aged 55-70 years in good health.

This clonotype was observed a handful of times. V gene TRBV5-1 combines with J gene TRBJ1-1; the match to TRBD1 covers 7 bases. CDR1 and CDR2 (germline): SGHRS, YFSETQ. V lost 0 bases, J lost 4 bases, and 3 bases stayed unmatched. The CDR3 sequence is 14 residues long. For the CDR3, the DNA is TGCGCCAGCAGCTTGGGACAGGGTTTCACTGAAGCTTTCTTT. It codes for CASSLGQGFTEAFF.

As DNA, the CDR3 is TGTGCCAGCAGCCAGCAACAAACCGGGGAGCTGTTTTTT. Translated, it gives CASSQQQTGELFF. The rearrangement joins TRBV14 to TRBJ2-2; no firm D call. Trimming cost V 3 bases and J 5 bases, with 7 bases left between them. The CDR3 runs to 13 residues. Germline-derived CDR1 and CDR2 are SGHDN and FVKESK.

This clonotype came up a few times. The chain has TRBV6-1 and TRBJ2-3, with a tentative D call TRBD1 (5 bases). The CDR3 covers 15 residues. Deletions cut 5 bases from V and 1 base from J, with 13 bases between. Germline V lookup: CDR1 MNHNS, CDR2 SASEGT. The CDR3 loop is CASSHYPRGTDTQYF. DNA of the CDR3: TGTGCCAGCAGTCATTACCCCAGGGGCACAGATACGCAGTATTTT.